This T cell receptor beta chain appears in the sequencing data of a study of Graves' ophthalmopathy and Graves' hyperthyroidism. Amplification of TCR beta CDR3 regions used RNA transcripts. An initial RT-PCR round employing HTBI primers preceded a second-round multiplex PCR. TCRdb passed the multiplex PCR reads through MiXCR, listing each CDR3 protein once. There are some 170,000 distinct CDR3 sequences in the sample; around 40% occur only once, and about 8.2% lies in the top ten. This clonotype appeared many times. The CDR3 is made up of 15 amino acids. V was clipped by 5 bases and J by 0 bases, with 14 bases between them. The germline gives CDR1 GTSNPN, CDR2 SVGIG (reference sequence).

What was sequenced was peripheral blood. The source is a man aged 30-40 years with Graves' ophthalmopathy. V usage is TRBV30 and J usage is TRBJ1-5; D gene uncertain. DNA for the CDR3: TGTGCCTGGGGGCAGGCAGGCGTTAGCAATCAGCCCCAGCATTTT. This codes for CAWGQAGVSNQPQHF.